The table lists the clone carrying this T cell receptor beta chain with many counts. These data are taken from a study of neurological immune-mediated disorders. The CDR3 covers 19 residues. V was pared by 1 base and J by 3 bases, with 22 bases between. Germline V gene data show CDR1 as LNHNV and CDR2 as YYDKDF (reference sequence). MiXCR, run by TCRdb on the 5' RACE reads, gives a single entry per CDR3 protein. Altogether roughly 60,000 distinct CDR3 sequences are present, 9.7% being singletons, with the ten largest covering roughly an eighth. Time point noted: longitudinal time-point 2. Volunteers at a blood bank in Maryland, USA, were the healthy controls. The unsorted libraries were generated from a total of 2 million PBMCs, which had been stored in RNAlater at -80 C.

The source is a man aged 25 to 40 in good health. The chain uses TRBV15 and TRBJ2-1; a possible D gene is TRBD2 (6 bases). What was sequenced was PBMCs. The CDR3 DNA follows: TGTGCCACCAGCAGAGCCCCGGACTACCTTTTAAGGCTCTACAATGAGCAGTTCTTC. Translated: CATSRAPDYLLRLYNEQFF.